Listed below are T cell receptor beta chains from one sample, sequenced in a study of shared clonotypes between healthy human individuals. The protocol was immunoSEQ multiplex PCR, while the TCRdb copy is restricted to in-frame clones and leaves out a portion. The sample contains roughly 1 million clones, 75% to 85% of which appear only once. Sequenced sample: memory CD4+ T cells from PBMCs. The source is a man between 18 and 35 years old in good health. Some clones in this sample may be carry-over from other donors' samples. Both conserved end residues are part of each CDR3. A D gene is named only where the DNA matches it firmly. A clone size is listed for some rows: how often the clone was seen (once, few, many), or a class if it is expanded.

clone size	D gene	V gene	J gene	CDR3 DNA	CDR3 protein
-	-	TRBV5-1	TRBJ1-4	TGCGCCAGCAGCTTCACATCCAGGGATTCTGGAGAAAAACTGTTTTTT	CASSFTSRDSGEKLFF
-	TRBD2	TRBV7-3	TRBJ2-2	TGTGCCAGCAAGCGGGGGCCCACCGGGGAGCTGTTTTTT	CASKRGPTGELFF
-	-	TRBV5-1	TRBJ2-2	TGCGCCAGCAGCCCGGCGGCGGGACCTACCGGGGAGCTGTTTTTT	CASSPAAGPTGELFF
few	TRBD1	TRBV4-1	TRBJ1-1	TGCGCCAGCAGCGGGATTGGACAGGCCCACTTAAACACTGAAGCTTTCTTT	CASSGIGQAHLNTEAFF
-	-	TRBV28	TRBJ1-2	TGTGCCAGCAGTTCATCAGGGGTCGGCCATGGCTACACCTTC	CASSSSGVGHGYTF
-	TRBD2	TRBV5-1	TRBJ2-3	TGCGCCAGCAGCTCCGGGGCTCTAGCGGGAGTGGCAGATACGCAGTATTTT	CASSSGALAGVADTQYF
-	TRBD2	TRBV7-8	TRBJ2-1	TGTGCCAGCAGCCCAATTCGGGGGACTAGCGCCAATGAGCAGTTCTTC	CASSPIRGTSANEQFF
-	-	TRBV2	TRBJ2-6	TGTGCCAGCAGCCGGGACCGCTACGCCTCTGGGGCCAACGTCCTGACTTTC	CASSRDRYASGANVLTF
few	-	TRBV7-2	TRBJ1-1	TGTGCCAGCAGCCTTCACGGAAACACTGAAGCTTTCTTT	CASSLHGNTEAFF
few	-	TRBV30	TRBJ2-1	TGTGCCTGGAGTGTATATAGTAGTTTCGGTGAGCAGTTCTTC	CAWSVYSSFGEQFF
-	-	TRBV30	TRBJ1-2	TGTGCCTGGAGTGTAAACCAGGGCTATGGCTACACCTTC	CAWSVNQGYGYTF